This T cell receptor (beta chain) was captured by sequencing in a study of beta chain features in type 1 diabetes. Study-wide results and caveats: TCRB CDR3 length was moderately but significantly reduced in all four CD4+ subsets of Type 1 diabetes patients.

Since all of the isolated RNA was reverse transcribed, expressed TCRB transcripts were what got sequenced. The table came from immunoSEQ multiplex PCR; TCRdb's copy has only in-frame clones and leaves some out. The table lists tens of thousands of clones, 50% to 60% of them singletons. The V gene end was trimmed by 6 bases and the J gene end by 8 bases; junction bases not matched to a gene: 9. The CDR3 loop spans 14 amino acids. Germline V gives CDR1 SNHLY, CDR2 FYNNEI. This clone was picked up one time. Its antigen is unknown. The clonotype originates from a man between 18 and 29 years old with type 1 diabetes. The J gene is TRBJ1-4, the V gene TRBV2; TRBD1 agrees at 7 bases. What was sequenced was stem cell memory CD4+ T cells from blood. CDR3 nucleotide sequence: TGTGCCAGCAGGGGGGACAGAAGTTCCGAAAAACTGTTTTTT. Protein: CASRGDRSSEKLFF.